The present TCR beta chain was sequenced within a study of OX40 agonist ivuxolimab in advanced cancers. CDR1 and CDR2 from the germline V gene are KGHSH and LQKENI. The CDR3 spans 15 residues. V was pared by 2 bases and J by 4 bases, with 5 bases of the junction left unmatched. Study-level results: Antigen specificity of clonally expanded peripheral T cells was not established.

This clone was seen a single time. Its target is not known. Produced via immunoSEQ multiplex PCR; TCRdb's table is partial and in-frame only. The sample holds approximately 61,000 clones; 87% are singletons and the top ten take 1.3%. The sequencing here drew on CD4+ or CD8+ T cells sorted from blood, taken in a trial of the OX40 agonist ivuxolimab. The J gene is TRBJ1-1, the V gene TRBV18, with 9 positions matching TRBD1. This receptor was taken from an adult with an advanced solid tumor such as melanoma, head and neck, liver or kidney cancer. CDR3 DNA sequence: TGTGCCAGCTCACCAAGGGACAGGGAGAGCACTGAAGCTTTCTTT. Translated, it gives CASSPRDRESTEAFF.